The TCR beta chain described here comes from a study of Ad26.COV2.S vaccination and SARS-CoV-2 variants. Study background: Ad26.COV2.S, an intramuscular injection, was given once or twice 56 days apart.

V lost 4 bases and J lost 2; bases outside the gene matches: 9. The CDR3 contains 16 residues. The germline gives CDR1 MNHEY, CDR2 SVGAGI. Clones were sequenced by immunoSEQ multiplex PCR, and TCRdb holds only the in-frame ones, with some missing. This sample has 400,000 to 450,000 clones; more than 80% occur once, and the top ten carry over 9%. Sample treatment: roughly 18 received Ad26.COV2.S at low or high dose, single or two shots; about 5 received placebo; per-sample allocation not given. Sampling occurred on day 63 after the first vaccine or placebo injection. The V call is TRBV6-5, the J call TRBJ1-1; 8 bases are a match to TRBD1. Specimen: peripheral blood, collected in a trial of Ad26.COV2.S vaccine versus placebo. The TCR comes from a person aged 18-65 years who received the Ad26.COV2.S COVID-19 vaccine or a placebo. The DNA of the CDR3 is TGTGCCAGCAGTTTTCTCGCGGCAGGGGGCAACACTGAAGCTTTCTTT. Amino acids: CASSFLAAGGNTEAFF.